The 4 T cell receptor beta chains below were found in one sample sequenced in a study of Ad26.COV2.S vaccination and SARS-CoV-2 variants. Treatment indicated: around 19 received Ad26.COV2.S at low or high dose, single or two shots; 5 received placebo; per-sample allocation not given. Samples came from day 63 after the first vaccine or placebo injection. Measured with immunoSEQ multiplex PCR; TCRdb has only the in-frame clones, and not every one. The table shows over 350,000 clones, with roughly nine tenths occurring only once. The material sequenced was peripheral blood, taken in a trial of Ad26.COV2.S vaccine versus placebo. These receptors originate from a person between 18 and 65 years old who received the Ad26.COV2.S COVID-19 vaccine or a placebo.

The chain has TRBV10-2 and TRBJ1-2; D gene uncertain. Germline V gene sequence: CDR1 WSHSY, CDR2 SAAADI. V shed 5 bases and J shed 8 bases, with 12 bases lying between them. This CDR3 contains 12 residues. CDR3 amino acids: CASSFSTEGYTF. The DNA of the CDR3 is TGCGCCAGCAGTTTTTCGACTGAGGGCTACACCTTC.

This clone was detected once. The rearrangement links TRBV2 to TRBJ1-2, with unresolved D. Trimming shortened V by 6 bases and J by 11 bases, and 13 bases separated the two germline ends. The CDR3 has 11 amino acids. Per the germline V gene, CDR1 is SNHLY and CDR2 is FYNNEI. Here the CDR3 reads CASRVRLGYTF. The DNA of the CDR3 is TGTGCCAGCAGGGTTAGACTTGGTTACACCTTC.

This chain joins TRBV5-1 and TRBJ2-6, with D hard to call. V was clipped by 5 bases and J by 4 bases, with 7 bases between them. The CDR3 covers 13 residues. The germline V gene encodes CDR1 SGHRS and CDR2 YFSETQ. CDR3 in DNA: TGCGCCAGCAGACCGACCGGGGCCAACGTCCTGACTTTC. Its translation: CASRPTGANVLTF.

The CDR3 loop reads CASSGVGRQGGQTQYF. The DNA for the CDR3 is TGTGCCAGCAGCGGGGTAGGGAGACAGGGGGGACAGACCCAGTACTTC. This sequence joins TRBV5-5 and TRBJ2-5; the match to TRBD1 covers 9 bases. Germline loops: CDR1 SGHKS, CDR2 YYEKEE (reference sequence). CDR3 length equals 16 residues. Germline trimming cut 4 bases from V and 6 bases from J; bases unmatched to any gene: 13.